The 13 T cell receptor beta chains given below trace back to one sample, sequenced in a study of blood T cell repertoires in COVID-19. Using immunoSEQ multiplex PCR, the repertoire was profiled, and TCRdb retains in-frame clones only, with some absent. Altogether 150,000 to 170,000 clones are present, roughly 84% being singletons, with the ten largest covering 0.63%. The specimen was peripheral blood. These receptors all come from a man between 60 and 70 years old with COVID-19, enrolled during active disease.

The chain has TRBV24-1 and TRBJ2-1; tentative D call: TRBD1 (6 bases). The CDR3 has 15 amino acids. Trimming removed 3 bases at V and 4 bases at J, with 12 bases between. Germline CDR1 reads KGHDR; CDR2 reads SFDVKD. DNA of the CDR3: TGTGCCACCAGTGATGGGGGCGGGCCATACAATGAGCAGTTCTTC. This sequence encodes CATSDGGGPYNEQFF.

The V gene is TRBV10-3, the J gene TRBJ1-1, with TRBD1 matching over 7 bases. The germline CDR1 and CDR2 sequences are ENHRY and SYGVKD. V lost 5 bases and J lost 2; bases outside the gene matches: 2. The CDR3 contains 13 residues. The CDR3 loop is CAISRDSNTEAFF. Here the CDR3 DNA reads TGTGCCATCAGTCGGGACAGTAACACTGAAGCTTTCTTT.

The chain is built from TRBV28 and TRBJ2-7; 7 bases fit TRBD1. Unmatched junction bases numbered 9, after V lost 3 bases and J lost 7 bases. CDR1 is MDHEN, CDR2 SYDVKM, per germline. CDR3 size: 14 residues. The CDR3 sequence: CASSLRGLMGEQYF. The CDR3 nucleotides read TGTGCCAGCAGTTTGAGGGGGCTTATGGGTGAGCAGTACTTC.

This clone was observed a single time. The V and J genes are TRBV6-1 and TRBJ1-6, with D hard to call. V lost 2 bases and J lost 0, with 11 bases in between. Germline CDR1 is MNHNS and CDR2 is SASEGT. The CDR3 contains 17 residues. CDR3 residues: CASSESQITSYNSPLHF. CDR3 nucleotide sequence: TGTGCCAGCAGTGAATCGCAGATAACCTCCTATAATTCACCCCTCCACTTT.

CDR3 sequence: CASSVDVGGLTAGQFF. Written as DNA, the CDR3 is TGTGCCAGCAGCGTAGATGTGGGAGGGCTTACCGCGGGGCAGTTCTTC. The chain combines TRBV9 with TRBJ2-1, with TRBD2 matching 7 bases. In germline, CDR1 is SGDLS, CDR2 YYNGEE. CDR3 length: 16 residues. J lost 12 bases, V lost 0 bases, and 15 bases had no gene match. The full variable domain, rest sourced from reference TRBV9 and TRBJ2-1, is DSGVTQTPKHLITATGQRVTLRCSPRSGDLSVYWYQQSLDQGLQFLIQYYNGEERAKGNILERFSAQQFPDLHSELNLSSLELGDSALYFCASSVDVGGLTAGQFFGPGTRLTVL.

This sequence joins TRBV5-1 and TRBJ2-7; 10 nucleotides align to TRBD2. With V trimmed by 4 bases and J by 1 base, 17 bases remained unmatched. The germline gives CDR1 SGHRS, CDR2 YFSETQ. The CDR3 consists of 19 residues. CDR3 protein: CASSNRDRVSSGGSYEQYF. DNA of the CDR3: TGCGCCAGCAGCAACCGCGACAGGGTGTCTAGCGGGGGATCCTACGAGCAGTACTTC. Variable domain in full (rest from reference TRBV5-1 and TRBJ2-7): KAGVTQTPRYLIKTRGQQVTLSCSPISGHRSVSWYQQTPGQGLQFLFEYFSETQRNKGNFPGRFSGRQFSNSRSEMNVSTLELGDSALYLCASSNRDRVSSGGSYEQYFGPGTRLTVT.

This clone was detected a few times. This chain connects TRBV19 to TRBJ2-3, with 8 bases identical to TRBD2. CDR1 is LNHDA, CDR2 SQIVND, per germline (reference sequence). This CDR3 is 15 amino acids long. After removal of 8 bases from V and 4 bases from J, the junction contained 11 bases not matched to a gene. As DNA, the CDR3 is TGTGCCAGTGAAACGAGCGGGAGTCCATCAGATACGCAGTATTTT. Translating it yields CASETSGSPSDTQYF.

V and J are TRBV5-8 and TRBJ1-2, with D tentatively TRBD1 (6 bases). Germline V gene sequence: CDR1 SGHTS, CDR2 YDEGEE. V lost 2 bases and J 0 bases, leaving 8 bases between the germline ends. This CDR3 region has 14 residues. CDR3 in amino acids: CASSLSGANYGYTF. In DNA, the CDR3 is TGTGCCAGCAGCTTATCAGGGGCTAACTATGGCTACACCTTC.

The chain uses TRBV29-1 and TRBJ2-1, with 12 positions matching TRBD2. V shed 2 bases, J shed 7 bases, and the junction held 15 bases outside the gene matches. This CDR3 has 18 amino acids. Germline V lookup: CDR1 SQVTM, CDR2 ANQGSEA. This CDR3 is CSVETASGRVNRGNEQFF. In DNA form, the CDR3 reads TGCAGCGTTGAAACGGCTAGCGGGAGGGTGAATAGAGGGAATGAGCAGTTCTTC.

V gene TRBV19 combines with J gene TRBJ2-3; 14 bases agree with TRBD2. The length of the CDR3 is 15 residues. With 6 bases clipped from V and 5 bases from J, the junction kept 4 bases outside the gene matches. CDR1 is LNHDA and CDR2 is SQIVND in the germline V gene (reference sequence). The DNA for the CDR3 is TGTGCCAGTAGCCAGGGACTAGCGGGGGTAGATACGCAGTATTTT. Its translation: CASSQGLAGVDTQYF. Full variable domain (outside the CDR3, taken from reference TRBV19 and TRBJ2-3): DGGITQSPKYLFRKEGQNVTLSCEQNLNHDAMYWYRQDPGQGLRLIYYSQIVNDFQKGDIAEGYSVSREKKESFPLTVTSAQKNPTAFYLCASSQGLAGVDTQYFGPGTRLTVL.

The gene calls are TRBV5-1 and TRBJ2-7; 8 nucleotides match TRBD2. V dropped 4 bases and J dropped 6; count of bases not matched to a gene: 15. The CDR3 contains 16 residues. Germline-derived CDR1 and CDR2 are SGHRS and YFSETQ. The CDR3 bases are TGCGCCAGCAGCAGATTTCCGGGACTAGATTTTTCCGAGCAGTACTTC. Its protein product is CASSRFPGLDFSEQYF.

This chain links TRBV15 with TRBJ2-2, with D possibly being TRBD2 (6 bases). The CDR3 spans 14 residues. Germline CDR1 and CDR2: LNHNV and YYDKDF (reference sequence). V lost 0 bases to trimming and J lost 6 bases, with 8 bases between them. This chain's CDR3 is CATSRDSGAGELFF. In DNA form, the CDR3 reads TGTGCCACCAGCAGAGATTCGGGGGCCGGGGAGCTGTTTTTT.

This chain joins TRBV6-5 and TRBJ1-2, with 7 bases aligning to TRBD1. The V gene end was trimmed by 2 bases and the J gene end by 1 base; junction bases not matched to a gene: 4. Germline values: CDR1 MNHEY, CDR2 SVGAGI. This CDR3 has 15 amino acids. The CDR3 sequence: CASSYRRQGNYGYTF. The CDR3 nucleotides are TGTGCCAGCAGTTACCGCCGACAGGGTAACTATGGCTACACCTTC.